These T cell receptor beta chains were read from a single sample in a study of CD8 T cells in ankylosing spondylitis. Using its own MiXCR run on the 5' RACE reads, TCRdb lists one record per CDR3 protein. The sample has 700,000 or so distinct CDR3 sequences; roughly 20% are singletons. Sequenced sample: blood, either unsorted or a sorted T cell fraction (not recorded which). The receptors here all came from a male donor with ankylosing spondylitis. Both conserved end residues are part of each CDR3. The order of the fields is D gene, J gene, clone size, V gene, CDR3 DNA, CDR3 protein. D genes are given only for firm matches. Clone size is stated in some rows and not others, as once, few, many or a class when expanded.

. | TRBJ2-1 | . | TRBV11-2 | TGTGCCAGCAGCGCGTCCTCCCCCCTTAAGGGAGTTTACAATGAGCAGTTCTTC | CASSASSPLKGVYNEQFF
. | TRBJ2-2 | . | TRBV11-3 | TGTGCCAGCAGCTCCACCTCACTGACCAAGAACACCGGGGAGCTGTTTTTT | CASSSTSLTKNTGELFF
. | TRBJ2-3 | . | TRBV27 | TGTGCCAGCAGTTTGATCGAGACTAGCACAGATACGCAGTATTTT | CASSLIETSTDTQYF
. | TRBJ2-6 | few | TRBV5-1 | TGCGCCAGCAGCTCGAGCCAGAATGGGGCCAACGTCCTGACTTTC | CASSSSQNGANVLTF
. | TRBJ1-1 | . | TRBV6-2/TRBV6-3 | TGTGCCAGCAGTTACCGAGTTCCCAGCACTGAAGCTTTCTTT | CASSYRVPSTEAFF
. | TRBJ2-4 | few | TRBV12-3/TRBV12-4 | TGTGCCAGCACTCCCTCTCAAACGCGGGACATTCAGTACTTC | CASTPSQTRDIQYF
. | TRBJ2-1 | once | TRBV9 | TGTGCCAGCAGCGTAGAAGGGGGTAAAGAGCAGTTCTTC | CASSVEGGKEQFF
. | TRBJ1-5 | few | TRBV20-1 | TGCAGTGCTAGTGGTAGGACGGCCCTGTGGTATAGCAATCAGCCCCAGCATTTT | CSASGRTALWYSNQPQHF
TRBD2 | TRBJ2-5 | few | TRBV12-3/TRBV12-4 | TGTGCCAGCAGTTTCTCTAGCGGGAGGGTACAAGAGACCCAGTACTTC | CASSFSSGRVQETQYF
. | TRBJ2-5 | many | TRBV4-3 | TGCGCCAGCAGCCCCTCAGGACAAGAGACCCAGTACTTC | CASSPSGQETQYF
. | TRBJ1-2 | . | TRBV3-1 | TGTGCCAGCAGCACTGGAGTTAACTATGGCTACACCTTC | CASSTGVNYGYTF
TRBD1 | TRBJ2-1 | few | TRBV5-1 | TGCGCCAGCAGCTTGGGACAGGGGACAAATGAGCAGTTCTTC | CASSLGQGTNEQFF
TRBD1 | TRBJ2-5 | few | TRBV7-2 | TGTGCCAGCGGTCCATGGGACAGGGGAGAAGAGACCCAGTACTTC | CASGPWDRGEETQYF
. | TRBJ2-7 | . | TRBV18 | TGTGCCAGCTCACCCGGATTTCGAACCTACGAGCAGTACTTC | CASSPGFRTYEQYF
. | TRBJ2-1 | few | TRBV7-8 | TGTGCCAGCAGCTTAGTCACTGGGTCGGCTAGCTACTTCTTC | CASSLVTGSASYFF
. | TRBJ2-1 | once | TRBV14 | TGTGCCAGCAGCCCCGGGGACGCCCAAGGTACCGAGCAGTTCTTC | CASSPGDAQGTEQFF
. | TRBJ2-5 | . | TRBV20-1 | TGCAGTGCCAGAGAGCTCCGGAGGGAGACCCAGTACTTC | CSARELRRETQYF
TRBD1 | TRBJ1-4 | . | TRBV18 | TGTGCCAGCTCACCAGGACAGGGATCGGCAACTAATGAAAAACTGTTTTTT | CASSPGQGSATNEKLFF
. | TRBJ1-5 | . | TRBV20-1 | TGCAGTGCTAGTAGCAGGGGAGATCAGCCCCAGCATTTT | CSASSRGDQPQHF
TRBD1 | TRBJ1-2 | few | TRBV27 | TGTGCCAGCAAGAGAACAGGGGGCGTCTATGGCTACACCTTC | CASKRTGGVYGYTF
. | TRBJ2-1 | . | TRBV7-9 | TGTGCCAGCAGCTTAGGTGTGGCGGGGCGCGATGAGCAGTTCTTC | CASSLGVAGRDEQFF
. | TRBJ1-5 | few | TRBV12-3/TRBV12-4 | TGTGCCAGCATGACCGGGACGGGAGACGGGGGGCCCCAGCATTTT | CASMTGTGDGGPQHF
. | TRBJ2-7 | . | TRBV25-1 | TGTGCCTCTCGACGGGTTCTCGGGCACGAGCAGTACTTC | CASRRVLGHEQYF
. | TRBJ1-3 | . | TRBV20-1 | TGCAGTGCTAGAGATTTGAGCTCTGGAAACACCATATATTTT | CSARDLSSGNTIYF
. | TRBJ1-4 | few | TRBV25-1 | TGTGCCAGCAGTGAATCCAGGGGTGGCTCTAATGAAAAACTGTTTTTT | CASSESRGGSNEKLFF
. | TRBJ1-4 | few | TRBV12-3/TRBV12-4 | TGTGCCAGCAGCCACCCCCGGACCCAGCGGGATGAAAAACTGTTTTTT | CASSHPRTQRDEKLFF
. | TRBJ1-3 | . | TRBV4-1 | TGCGCCAGCAGCCAAGATGGAGACAGGTCCTCTGGAAACACCATATATTTT | CASSQDGDRSSGNTIYF
TRBD2 | TRBJ2-1 | . | TRBV9 | TGTGCTAGCAGCGTAACCGGGACTACCTACAATGAGCAGTTCTTC | CASSVTGTTYNEQFF
TRBD1 | TRBJ2-5 | few | TRBV29-1 | TGCAGCGTTGAAGGGGGACAGGGAGAGACCCAGTACTTC | CSVEGGQGETQYF
TRBD2 | TRBJ2-1 | . | TRBV7-2 | TGTGCCAGCAGCCGGGCTAGCGGGAGACTCAATGAGCAGTTCTTC | CASSRASGRLNEQFF
. | TRBJ2-3 | . | TRBV6-5 | TGTGCCAGCAGTTACTCTGGGGGTCCGGGGGCCACAGATACGCAGTATTTT | CASSYSGGPGATDTQYF
TRBD1 | TRBJ2-1 | few | TRBV24-1 | TGTGCCACCAGTGATTTTTACAGGGGGGATGAGCAGTTCTTC | CATSDFYRGDEQFF
TRBD2 | TRBJ2-1 | few | TRBV20-1 | TGCAGTGCTAGAGCGGGGGGGTTTTACAATGAGCAGTTCTTC | CSARAGGFYNEQFF
TRBD2 | TRBJ2-3 | . | TRBV5-1 | TGCGCCAGCAGCTTGGCTTGGCTAGCGGGGGGAAGTGATACGCAGTATTTT | CASSLAWLAGGSDTQYF
. | TRBJ1-1 | . | TRBV7-9 | TGTGCCAGCAGGAAAACTGGATCGAACACTGAAGCTTTCTTT | CASRKTGSNTEAFF
. | TRBJ2-1 | many | TRBV12-3/TRBV12-4 | TGTGCCAGCAGTTTAGCGGACTCTGATGAGCAGTTCTTC | CASSLADSDEQFF
. | TRBJ2-3 | . | TRBV6-1 | TGTGCCAGCAGGGAGGGAAACAGGGATACGCAGTATTTT | CASREGNRDTQYF
. | TRBJ1-1 | . | TRBV29-1 | TGCAGCGTTGAATTGGGGGCTGAAGCTTTCTTT | CSVELGAEAFF
TRBD2 | TRBJ2-2 | few | TRBV6-1 | TGTGCCAGCAGACCCCCTAGCGGGAACACCGGGGAGCTGTTTTTT | CASRPPSGNTGELFF
TRBD1 | TRBJ1-3 | few | TRBV7-9 | TGTGCCAGCAGCTCCGGACAGGTCAGGGAAGACACCATATATTTT | CASSSGQVREDTIYF
. | TRBJ1-2 | few | TRBV28 | TGTGCCAGCACCCCCCGGCCAGCTAACTATGGCTACACCTTC | CASTPRPANYGYTF
. | TRBJ1-1 | . | TRBV20-1 | TGCAGTGCTAGACCGGGACACACCTTGGGCACTGAAGCTTTCTTT | CSARPGHTLGTEAFF
. | TRBJ2-4 | . | TRBV5-1 | TGCGCCAGCAGCTGGGGTAGCGGACACGGAAACATTCAGTACTTC | CASSWGSGHGNIQYF
. | TRBJ2-2 | few | TRBV29-1 | TGCAGCGTCCCAGGCGGGACGAACACCGGGGAGCTGTTTTTT | CSVPGGTNTGELFF
TRBD1 | TRBJ2-5 | . | TRBV9 | TGTGCCAGCAGCGCAGGGACAGGGAAAGAAGAGACCCAGTACTTC | CASSAGTGKEETQYF
. | TRBJ1-5 | few | TRBV12-3/TRBV12-4 | TGTGCCAGCAGTTTTGGGATTAGCAATCAGCCCCAGCATTTT | CASSFGISNQPQHF
. | TRBJ2-1 | many | TRBV7-3 | TGTGCCAGCAGTCCTATGGGCAATGAGCAGTTCTTC | CASSPMGNEQFF
. | TRBJ1-1 | many | TRBV5-1 | TGCGCCAGCACATTAGGAGAGGCTCGAAGCACTGAAGCTTTCTTT | CASTLGEARSTEAFF
TRBD1 | TRBJ2-5 | . | TRBV6-1 | TGTGCCAGCAGCGGAAGGGGGCGGTTAGAAGAGACCCAGTACTTC | CASSGRGRLEETQYF
. | TRBJ1-6 | . | TRBV5-1 | TGCGCCAGCAGCTTCGTTAGGGCTGGTCCACCCCTCCACTTT | CASSFVRAGPPLHF
TRBD2 | TRBJ2-1 | few | TRBV5-1 | TGCGCCAGCAGCTTGGCGACTAGCGGGAGTTTCTATGAGCAGTTCTTC | CASSLATSGSFYEQFF
. | TRBJ2-2 | . | TRBV20-1 | TGCAGTGCTAGAGAAGGAAGGGTGGGCTTAAACACCGGGGAGCTGTTTTTT | CSAREGRVGLNTGELFF
. | TRBJ2-7 | . | TRBV5-6 | TGTGCCAGCAGCTTTCGGACAGGGAGGGGGTACGAGCAGTACTTC | CASSFRTGRGYEQYF